These 19 T cell receptor beta chains came from one sample sequenced in a study of blood T cell repertoires in COVID-19. Generated by immunoSEQ multiplex PCR, the TCRdb table keeps only in-frame clones and is missing some. This sample has some 200,000 clones; 80% to 90% occur once, and the top ten carry approximately 10%. The sample was PBMCs or T cells enriched from blood (not recorded which). The receptors come from a man aged 40-49 years who had recovered from COVID-19.

This rearrangement joins TRBV5-6 to TRBJ1-4; 7 nucleotides match TRBD1. V was clipped by 4 bases and J by 7 bases; unmatched bases: 13. Germline-derived CDR1 and CDR2 are SGHDT and YYEEEE. The CDR3 consists of 16 residues. CDR3 coding DNA: TGTGCCAGCAGCGTTCAAGTGACAGGGCGGAGTGAAAAACTGTTTTTT. It is translated as CASSVQVTGRSEKLFF.

This clone was seen a handful of times. The rearrangement uses TRBV4-2 and TRBJ1-5, with D unclear. The germline V and J ends were trimmed by 3 bases and 6 bases, with 9 bases remaining between them. The length of the CDR3 is 13 residues. CDR1 is LGHNA, CDR2 YNFKEQ, per germline. The CDR3 protein is CASSQDPGQPQHF. The CDR3, as DNA: TGTGCCAGCAGCCAGGATCCAGGTCAGCCCCAGCATTTT.

The rearrangement joins TRBV5-1 to TRBJ1-1; D gene uncertain. V dropped 0 bases and J dropped 12 bases, with 9 bases sitting between them. The CDR3 extends over 11 amino acids. The germline CDR1 and CDR2 sequences are SGHRS and YFSETQ. The CDR3 here is CASSLDSRPFF. CDR3 bases: TGCGCCAGCAGCTTGGATTCTAGGCCTTTCTTT.

The V call is TRBV7-8, the J call TRBJ2-5, with TRBD2 as a possible D gene (6 bases). This CDR3 is 17 amino acids long. The germline gives CDR1 SGHVS, CDR2 FQNEAQ. V shed 3 bases and J shed 1 base, with 18 bases lying between them. The CDR3 DNA reads TGTGCCAGCAGCTTTCTGTGGCTTGGGGAGGTCCAAGAGACCCAGTACTTC. As protein: CASSFLWLGEVQETQYF.

The chain couples TRBV29-1 to TRBJ2-1; 11 bases are shared with TRBD2. The CDR3 sequence is 13 residues long. V lost 7 bases to trimming and J lost 4 bases; unmatched junction nucleotides: 3. Germline V CDR1 and CDR2: SQVTM, ANQGSEA. CDR3 region: CSAGTSGYNEQFF. In nucleotides, the CDR3 is TGCAGCGCTGGGACTAGCGGTTACAATGAGCAGTTCTTC.

The V and J genes are TRBV7-9 and TRBJ1-2; the match to TRBD1 covers 7 bases. The CDR3 contains 17 residues. In germline, CDR1 is SEHNR, CDR2 FQNEAQ (reference sequence). The ends lost 5 bases at V and 8 bases at J; junction bases unmatched: 20. CDR3 loop: CASSPSIGRGIAKGYTF. Here the CDR3 DNA reads TGTGCCAGCAGCCCTAGTATCGGCAGGGGGATAGCTAAAGGCTACACCTTC.

The chain has TRBV28 and TRBJ2-1; 9 bases align to TRBD2. V lost 8 bases to trimming and J lost 7 bases; unmatched junction nucleotides: 15. Germline CDR1 reads MDHEN; CDR2 reads SYDVKM. The CDR3 is 16 amino acids. The DNA of the CDR3 is TGTGCCAGCCGGATGACGGGGGTAGCGGGAGTGAATGAGCAGTTCTTC. Residues: CASRMTGVAGVNEQFF.

The rearrangement links TRBV19 to TRBJ1-1; 8 bases are shared with TRBD1. Per the germline V gene, CDR1 is LNHDA and CDR2 is SQIVND (reference sequence). This CDR3 contains 14 residues. V dropped 6 bases and J dropped 1; count of bases not matched to a gene: 4. CDR3 bases: TGTGCCAGTAGCGACAGGGGATCGAACACTGAAGCTTTCTTT. Translating it yields CASSDRGSNTEAFF.

This clone was picked up a small number of times. This rearrangement joins TRBV28 to TRBJ1-5; 8 bases align to TRBD1. The germline V gene encodes CDR1 MDHEN and CDR2 SYDVKM. The CDR3 covers 17 residues. Losses at the gene ends were 1 base for V and 4 bases for J; bases not matched to a gene: 9. As DNA, the CDR3 is TGTGCCAGCAGTTTATCTCAGGGGGCCTCGGCGAATCAGCCCCAGCATTTT. Translating gives CASSLSQGASANQPQHF.

This chain connects TRBV6-5 to TRBJ2-1, with D unclear. V lost 2 bases, J lost 0 bases, and 8 bases lay in between. The CDR3 consists of 15 residues. Germline lookup yields CDR1 MNHEY and CDR2 SVGAGI. The CDR3 reads CASSYEASSYNEQFF. CDR3 bases: TGTGCCAGCAGTTACGAAGCTTCCTCCTACAATGAGCAGTTCTTC.

The V and J genes are TRBV27 and TRBJ2-5; 10 bases line up with TRBD2. This CDR3 is 16 amino acids long. Germline loops: CDR1 MNHEY, CDR2 SMNVEV (reference sequence). V lost 5 bases and J lost 5; bases outside the gene matches: 11. Here the CDR3 DNA reads TGTGCCAGCAGTCTAGGACTAGCGGTAGCGGGGGAGACCCAGTACTTC. Its protein is CASSLGLAVAGETQYF.

A single count supports this clone. The chain uses TRBV19 and TRBJ1-5, with 9 bases fitting TRBD1. Germline assignment: CDR1 LNHDA and CDR2 SQIVND (reference sequence). This CDR3 comprises 16 residues. Trimming cost V 3 bases and J 4 bases; bases outside gene matches: 7. CDR3 sequence reads: CASSISGTGSNQPQHF. The CDR3 DNA reads TGTGCCAGTAGTATTTCCGGGACAGGGAGTAATCAGCCCCAGCATTTT.

J is TRBJ1-1 and V is TRBV5-1; 8 nucleotides match TRBD1. CDR1 is SGHRS, CDR2 YFSETQ, per germline. The CDR3 extends over 15 amino acids. V trimming: 1 base; J trimming: 5 bases; junction bases outside the gene matches: 7. CDR3 sequence: CASSLRAGGETEAFF. CDR3 DNA sequence: TGCGCCAGCAGCTTGAGGGCAGGGGGCGAAACTGAAGCTTTCTTT.

A word on this clone: The junction differs from germline at one of its ends, possibly a read error. The rearrangement joins TRBV5-1 to TRBJ1-1; 9 nucleotides align to TRBD1. There are 15 residues in the CDR3. CDR1 is SGHRS, CDR2 YFSETQ, per germline. CDR3 sequence (DNA): TGCGCCAGCAGCTTTACAGGGGGCGCGACGCCTGATGCTTTCTTT. It is translated as CASSFTGGATPDAFF.

This chain uses TRBV11-2 with TRBJ2-5, with TRBD2 as a possible D gene (6 bases). Per germline, CDR1 SGHAT and CDR2 FQNNGV. The CDR3 runs 14 residues. Trimming took off 4 bases at V and 5 bases at J, with 14 bases between the two ends. CDR3 nucleotides: TGTGCCAGCAGCTCGGGACTCCTGGCGGAGACCCAGTACTTC. Translation: CASSSGLLAETQYF.

This clone was counted once. Other DNA variants within this sample encode the same CDR3. The rearrangement joins TRBV12-5 to TRBJ1-1; the D is unclear. V shed 1 base and J shed 4 bases, with 7 bases lying between them. The CDR3 totals 13 residues. Germline CDR1 reads LGHNT; CDR2 reads FRNRAP. This CDR3 is CASGLEGGTEAFF. CDR3 nucleotide sequence: TGTGCTAGTGGTTTGGAAGGAGGCACTGAAGCTTTCTTT.

The V and J genes are TRBV18 and TRBJ1-4; the D gene is possibly TRBD1 (5 bases). The V end lost 4 bases, the J end lost 7 bases, and 19 bases lay between the germline ends. Per germline, CDR1 KGHSH and CDR2 LQKENI. The CDR3 runs to 16 residues. The chain's CDR3 is CASSQYVGEVGEKLFF. CDR3 coding DNA: TGTGCCAGCTCACAGTACGTAGGGGAGGTCGGTGAAAAACTGTTTTTT.

The genes are TRBV15 and TRBJ2-7; the D gene is possibly TRBD2 (5 bases). Germline-derived CDR1 and CDR2 are LNHNV and YYDKDF (reference sequence). The CDR3 has 14 amino acids. Trimming removed 3 bases from V and 0 bases from J, with 9 bases in between. The CDR3: CATSRGGGSYEQYF. In DNA form, the CDR3 reads TGTGCCACCAGCAGGGGCGGAGGCTCCTACGAGCAGTACTTC.

This clone was counted between two and nine times. This chain uses TRBV28 with TRBJ1-3, with D possibly matching TRBD1 (5 bases). CDR1 and CDR2 (germline): MDHEN, SYDVKM. V shed 3 bases and J shed 0 bases, with 12 bases lying between them. The CDR3 is 16 residues long. CDR3 loop: CASSLKQVSSGNTIYF. DNA for the CDR3: TGTGCCAGCAGTTTGAAACAGGTGTCCTCTGGAAACACCATATATTTT.